This T cell receptor beta chain was sequenced in a study of T cells in localized non-small cell lung cancer. This clone was recorded a few times. Profiled with immunoSEQ multiplex PCR; TCRdb holds only in-frame clones, not every one. There are 30,000 to 50,000 clones in the sample; 75% to 85% occur only once, and around a third lies in the top ten. The CDR3 is 14 residues long. Germline CDR1 is MNHEY and CDR2 is SVGAGI. With 6 bases clipped from V and 4 bases from J, the junction kept 5 bases outside the gene matches. Sequencing used PBMCs, obtained before any cancer treatment. This sequence joins TRBV6-5 and TRBJ2-1, with TRBD1 matching over 8 bases. This receptor was taken from a woman aged 35 to 75 with stage II squamous cell lung carcinoma. The CDR3 reads CASRSRTGYNEQFF. The DNA of the CDR3 is TGTGCCAGCAGATCGAGGACAGGGTACAATGAGCAGTTCTTC.